Listed below are T cell receptor beta chains from one sample, sequenced in a study of CD8+ T cells in alopecia areata. Sequencing used immunoSEQ multiplex PCR; TCRdb keeps in-frame clones, though not all of them. The data hold some 240,000 clones, with around 62% observed a single time. Source: CD4+ T cells sorted from blood, taken at week 0. These receptors all stem from a human donor with alopecia areata. The CDR3 runs from the conserved cysteine through the conserved F or W. D genes are given only for firm matches. Expanded clones are given a class, and other clones once, few, many or no size at all.

abundance	v_gene	j_gene	d_gene	CDR3nt	CDR3aa
.	TRBV28	TRBJ2-7	.	TGTGCCACCATAACATTCGGGACTTCCTACGAGCAGTACTTC	CATITFGTSYEQYF
once	TRBV27	TRBJ1-1	.	TGTGCCAGTTGGATTGACAGGACTGAAGCTTTCTTT	CASWIDRTEAFF
.	TRBV27	TRBJ2-2	.	TGTGCCAGCAGCCATACAGGGACCACCAACACCGGGGAGCTGTTTTTT	CASSHTGTTNTGELFF
.	TRBV11-1	TRBJ2-3	.	TGTGCCAGCAGCCCGACAGTAGATACGCAGTATTTT	CASSPTVDTQYF
.	TRBV5-1	TRBJ2-6	.	TGCGCCAGCAGCTCACTAGCTGCTGGGGCCAACGTCCTGACTTTC	CASSSLAAGANVLTF
.	TRBV30	TRBJ2-7	.	TGTGCCTGGAGTGTGGGGACTGCACTCGAGCAGTACTTC	CAWSVGTALEQYF
once	TRBV9	TRBJ1-6	.	TGTGCCAGCAGCGGAGAGGGATTGGGGTTTCCCCTCCACTTT	CASSGEGLGFPLHF
.	TRBV5-6	TRBJ2-5	TRBD1	TGTGCCAGCAGCTCCGGACAGGGAGAGACCCAGTACTTC	CASSSGQGETQYF
.	TRBV7-9	TRBJ2-7	TRBD1	TGTGCCAGCAGCTTCGGGACAGGTGCCTACGAGCAGTACTTC	CASSFGTGAYEQYF
.	TRBV30	TRBJ1-5	.	TGTGCCTGGAGTCAACACCAGGGACAGCCCCAGCATTTT	CAWSQHQGQPQHF
.	TRBV7-9	TRBJ1-1	.	TGTGCCAGCAGCTTAGGCATTACGGGAACTGAAGCTTTCTTT	CASSLGITGTEAFF
many	TRBV7-8	TRBJ2-1	.	TGTGCCAGCAGCCCCCGGCCCGGCGGCGTATCCCCCTACAATGAGCAGTTCTTC	CASSPRPGGVSPYNEQFF
.	TRBV5-1	TRBJ1-1	.	TGCGCCAGCAGGCTTGGCAGTTCGAACACTGAAGCTTTCTTT	CASRLGSSNTEAFF
.	TRBV29-1	TRBJ2-1	.	TGCAGCGCCCCGAGCTTTAAGTACAATGAGCAGTTCTTC	CSAPSFKYNEQFF
.	TRBV20-1	TRBJ2-1	.	TGCAGTACCCCGGGGGACTTTGAGCAGTTCTTC	CSTPGDFEQFF
.	TRBV18	TRBJ2-2	TRBD2	TGTGCCAGCTCACCGCCGGTAGCGGGGGTGAACACCGGGGAGCTGTTTTTT	CASSPPVAGVNTGELFF
.	TRBV11-2	TRBJ2-2	.	TGTGCCAGCAGCAAAGGGAGGCAGCTTAACACCGGGGAGCTGTTTTTT	CASSKGRQLNTGELFF